Following are 27 T cell receptor beta chains from one sample sequenced in a study of blood T cell repertoires in COVID-19. The protocol was immunoSEQ multiplex PCR, while the TCRdb copy is restricted to in-frame clones and leaves out a portion. The profile shows about 86,000 clones, more than 60% of them singletons. The sequenced material came from peripheral blood. The receptors stem from a man aged 65 to 79 with acute or convalescent COVID-19.

CDR3: CASDRRDTGELFF. The CDR3 DNA sequence: TGTGCCAGCGATAGGAGGGACACCGGGGAGCTGTTTTTT. This rearrangement joins TRBV2 to TRBJ2-2; a possible D gene is TRBD2 (6 bases). The CDR3 is made up of 13 amino acids. CDR1 and CDR2 (germline): SNHLY, FYNNEI. Trimming left V 8 bases short and J 3 bases short, with 10 bases between.

The table lists this clone with a count of one. The chain uses TRBV11-2 and TRBJ2-5, with TRBD2 matching over 7 bases. This CDR3 is built from 14 residues. Germline CDR1 SGHAT, CDR2 FQNNGV. V gave up 5 bases and J gave up 0 bases; unmatched junction bases: 3. Here the CDR3 reads CASSGLADQETQYF. CDR3 DNA: TGTGCCAGCAGCGGGCTAGCGGACCAAGAGACCCAGTACTTC. Filled out from reference TRBV11-2 and TRBJ2-5, the complete variable domain reads EAGVAQSPRYKIIEKRQSVAFWCNPISGHATLYWYQQILGQGPKLLIQFQNNGVVDDSQLPKDRFSAERLKGVDSTLKIQPAKLEDSAVYLCASSGLADQETQYFGPGTRLLVL.

The chain uses TRBV7-7 and TRBJ2-5; 8 bases line up with TRBD2. Trimming at V came to 3 bases and at J to 2 bases, leaving 11 bases not matched to a gene. Germline assignment: CDR1 SSHAT and CDR2 FNYEAQ (reference sequence). The CDR3 spans 17 residues. The CDR3 DNA follows: TGTGCCAGCAGCTTCCGATGGGTCGCGGGGGGACAAGAGACCCAGTACTTC. Amino acids: CASSFRWVAGGQETQYF.

The gene calls are TRBV3-1 (or the pseudogene TRBV3-2) and TRBJ1-3, with 8 bases that match TRBD1. The V segment lost 5 bases and the J segment 3 bases; nucleotides outside the gene matches: 3. Looked up from germline, CDR1 is LGHDT and CDR2 is YNNKEL (reference sequence). The CDR3 loop spans 14 amino acids. The CDR3 loop reads CASSGTGGGNTIYF. The CDR3 region has the DNA TGTGCCAGCAGCGGTACAGGGGGTGGAAACACCATATATTTT.

The genes are TRBV29-1 and TRBJ1-2, with 10 bases that match TRBD1. In germline, CDR1 is SQVTM, CDR2 ANQGSEA. The V and J ends lost 4 bases and 4 bases, in that order; junction bases with no gene match: 6. The CDR3 spans 14 residues. CDR3 nucleotides: TGCAGCGTTGCCGGGACAGGGGATGGCTATGGCTACACCTTC. This translates into CSVAGTGDGYGYTF.

This rearrangement joins TRBV2 to TRBJ1-5, with TRBD1 identical over 8 bases. The CDR3 is 14 residues long. J gave up 3 bases and V 5 bases, and 3 bases lay outside the gene matches. The germline V gene encodes CDR1 SNHLY and CDR2 FYNNEI. The CDR3 loop is CASSRQGINQPQHF. In DNA form, the CDR3 reads TGTGCCAGCAGTCGACAGGGGATCAATCAGCCCCAGCATTTT.

V and J are TRBV7-2 and TRBJ1-1, with D tentatively TRBD1 (5 bases). The germline V gene encodes CDR1 SGHTA and CDR2 FQGNSA. Trimming pared 3 bases from V and 5 bases from J, leaving 10 bases between. The CDR3 length is 13 residues. DNA of the CDR3: TGTGCCAGCAGCTTTACAGGTCGGACTGAAGCTTTCTTT. Residues: CASSFTGRTEAFF. The whole variable domain, filled in from reference TRBV7-2 and TRBJ1-1, reads GAGVSQSPSNKVTEKGKDVELRCDPISGHTALYWYRQSLGQGLEFLIYFQGNSAPDKSGLPSDRFSAERTGGSVSTLTIQRTQQEDSAVYLCASSFTGRTEAFFGQGTRLTVV.

In this sample, this clone turned up a few times. This chain connects TRBV5-1 to TRBJ2-1, with a possible D match to TRBD1 (5 bases). Germline V CDR1 and CDR2: SGHRS, YFSETQ. Trimming left V 4 bases short and J 4 bases short, with 12 bases between. The CDR3 is 14 residues long. The CDR3 reads CASSPRQLYNEQFF. The CDR3 DNA is TGCGCCAGCAGCCCACGACAGTTGTACAATGAGCAGTTCTTC. The whole variable domain, remainder taken from reference TRBV5-1 and TRBJ2-1, is KAGVTQTPRYLIKTRGQQVTLSCSPISGHRSVSWYQQTPGQGLQFLFEYFSETQRNKGNFPGRFSGRQFSNSRSEMNVSTLELGDSALYLCASSPRQLYNEQFFGPGTRLTVL.

This rearrangement joins TRBV7-9 to TRBJ1-1; D call uncertain. Trimming cost V 5 bases and J 3 bases, with 10 bases left between them. Germline values: CDR1 SEHNR, CDR2 FQNEAQ (reference sequence). This CDR3 has 13 amino acids. CDR3: CASSDGADTEAFF. The CDR3 DNA sequence: TGTGCCAGCAGCGACGGCGCGGACACTGAAGCTTTCTTT.

The rearrangement joins TRBV2 to TRBJ1-2, with 8 bases identical to TRBD1. V shed 6 bases and J 7 bases; nucleotides not matched to a gene: 10. The germline gives CDR1 SNHLY, CDR2 FYNNEI. This CDR3 contains 14 residues. In DNA, the CDR3 is TGTGCCAGCAGGAACAGGGGGAAAAGTCCTGGCTACACCTTC. It specifies CASRNRGKSPGYTF.

The chain joins TRBV5-1 to TRBJ2-1, with 8 nucleotides matching TRBD1. In germline, CDR1 is SGHRS, CDR2 YFSETQ. This CDR3 comprises 16 residues. Germline trimming cut 4 bases from V and 3 bases from J; bases unmatched to any gene: 9. CDR3 bases: TGCGCCAGCAGCGGCCGTACAGGGGGACTCTACAATGAGCAGTTCTTC. Translation: CASSGRTGGLYNEQFF.

V is TRBV11-3 and J is TRBJ2-3; possible D gene TRBD1, 6 bases. The V end lost 5 bases, the J end lost 2 bases, and 14 bases lay between the germline ends. CDR3 length: 15 residues. Germline CDR1 reads SGHNT; CDR2 reads YENEEA. As DNA, the CDR3 is TGTGCCAGCAGCCCAAACAGGGTGGCCACAGATACGCAGTATTTT. As protein: CASSPNRVATDTQYF.

The J gene is TRBJ2-5, the V gene TRBV11-2; a possible D gene is TRBD2 (5 bases). Per the germline V gene, CDR1 is SGHAT and CDR2 is FQNNGV. V was clipped by 5 bases and J by 0 bases, with 10 bases between them. The CDR3 is 14 residues long. CDR3 in amino acids: CASSPPGNQETQYF. CDR3 bases: TGTGCCAGCAGCCCCCCGGGAAACCAAGAGACCCAGTACTTC.

This clone occurred a few times. This chain connects TRBV4-1 to TRBJ2-2; unclear D gene. This CDR3 has 16 residues. Trimming removed 1 base at V and 5 bases at J, with 14 bases between. The germline CDR1 and CDR2 sequences are MGHRA and YSYEKL. In DNA, the CDR3 is TGCGCCAGCAGCCAAGTAGACCTAGGAGTAACCGGGGAGCTGTTTTTT. Protein sequence: CASSQVDLGVTGELFF.

J is TRBJ2-3 and V is TRBV5-8; 9 bases match TRBD2. Germline trimming cut 4 bases from V and 1 base from J; bases unmatched to any gene: 7. The germline V gene has CDR1 SGHTS and CDR2 YDEGEE. The CDR3 has 16 amino acids. The CDR3 bases are TGTGCCAGCAGCCCCCCTCTAGCGGGGCGCACAGATACGCAGTATTTT. Its translation is CASSPPLAGRTDTQYF.

The chain recombines TRBV9 with TRBJ2-5, with 11 nucleotides matching TRBD2. The trim removed 3 bases at V and 5 bases at J, leaving 6 bases unmatched. This CDR3 is built from 15 residues. Germline assignment: CDR1 SGDLS and CDR2 YYNGEE. CDR3 DNA sequence: TGTGCCAGCAGCGGGACTAGCGGGTCTAAGGAGACCCAGTACTTC. Translating gives CASSGTSGSKETQYF. Looking up the rest from reference TRBV9 and TRBJ2-5 gives the full variable domain: DSGVTQTPKHLITATGQRVTLRCSPRSGDLSVYWYQQSLDQGLQFLIQYYNGEERAKGNILERFSAQQFPDLHSELNLSSLELGDSALYFCASSGTSGSKETQYFGPGTRLLVL.

The chain combines TRBV5-4 with TRBJ1-2; 9 nucleotides line up with TRBD1. V lost 3 bases, J lost 4 bases, and 7 bases stayed unmatched. The CDR3 is 15 residues long. CDR1 is SGHNT and CDR2 is YYREEE in the germline V gene (reference sequence). The CDR3 sequence is CASSSMTGGGYGYTF. In DNA, the CDR3 is TGTGCCAGCAGCTCGATGACAGGGGGGGGCTATGGCTACACCTTC. Supplemented by reference TRBV5-4 and TRBJ1-2, the full variable domain reads ETGVTQSPTHLIKTRGQQVTLRCSSQSGHNTVSWYQQALGQGPQFIFQYYREEENGRGNFPPRFSGLQFPNYSSELNVNALELDDSALYLCASSSMTGGGYGYTFGSGTRLTVV.

This chain uses TRBV2 with TRBJ2-1, with TRBD2 matching 11 bases. This CDR3 spans 15 amino acids. The germline gives CDR1 SNHLY, CDR2 FYNNEI. Trimming at V came to 5 bases and at J to 5 bases, leaving 5 bases not matched to a gene. The CDR3 here is CASSLLAGGDNEQFF. In DNA, the CDR3 is TGTGCCAGCAGTCTGCTAGCGGGGGGTGACAATGAGCAGTTCTTC.

In this sample, this clone turned up a few times. The chain combines TRBV11-2 with TRBJ1-2; 10 nucleotides line up with TRBD1. CDR1 SGHAT and CDR2 FQNNGV come from the germline V gene. The CDR3 contains 13 residues. V was pared by 6 bases and J by 6 bases, with 4 bases of the junction left unmatched. The CDR3 protein is CASSMGQGNGYTF. The DNA for the CDR3 is TGTGCCAGCAGTATGGGACAGGGGAATGGCTACACCTTC.

The rearrangement links TRBV5-4 to TRBJ2-7, with 7 bases that match TRBD2. V shed 3 bases, J shed 3 bases, and the junction held 9 bases outside the gene matches. Germline V gives CDR1 SGHNT, CDR2 YYREEE (reference sequence). The CDR3 runs 15 residues. CDR3 coding DNA: TGTGCCAGCAGCTCCCCCGGGACTAAGGGCTACGAGCAGTACTTC. Residues: CASSSPGTKGYEQYF.

The V call is TRBV16, the J call TRBJ1-1, with D possibly matching TRBD1 (5 bases). This CDR3 is 14 amino acids long. V lost 0 bases to trimming and J lost 5 bases, with 10 bases between them. Germline V gives CDR1 KGHSY, CDR2 FQNENV. The CDR3 DNA sequence: TGTGCCAGCAGCCAATCGGACGGGGGGACTGAAGCTTTCTTT. Translated: CASSQSDGGTEAFF.

Points on this clone: At one end the junction does not follow the germline gene, possibly because of a read error. CDR3 amino acids: CASSSQQVEGGGF. As DNA, the CDR3 is TGTGCCAGCAGCTCACAACAGGTGGAAGGGGGGGGTTTT. The chain joins TRBV11-2 to TRBJ1-1; D might be TRBD1 (6 bases). This CDR3 spans 13 amino acids. The germline V gene has CDR1 SGHAT and CDR2 FQNNGV.

This chain uses TRBV7-9 with TRBJ1-1; D unresolved. The germline V gene has CDR1 SEHNR and CDR2 FQNEAQ (reference sequence). The CDR3 spans 15 residues. V shed 5 bases and J shed 4 bases, with 17 bases lying between them. The CDR3 loop reads CASSLPSTGSTEAFF. The CDR3, as DNA: TGTGCCAGCAGCCTCCCTAGTACCGGGAGCACTGAAGCTTTCTTT.

The chain combines TRBV6-1 with TRBJ1-5; the D gene is possibly TRBD1 (5 bases). The V end was cut by 0 bases, the J end by 4 bases, with 13 bases between. Germline V gene data show CDR1 as MNHNS and CDR2 as SASEGT. This CDR3 spans 16 amino acids. CDR3 DNA: TGTGCCAGCAGTGAAGCGAGCGGGGGAGGGAATCAGCCCCAGCATTTT. Translated, it gives CASSEASGGGNQPQHF.

The CDR3 is CAISEFLRGKRLYNEQFF. The CDR3 DNA reads TGTGCCATCAGTGAGTTCCTTAGAGGAAAGCGGCTCTACAATGAGCAGTTCTTC. The rearrangement uses TRBV10-3 and TRBJ2-1, with D perhaps TRBD2 (5 bases). Deletions cut 1 base from V and 3 bases from J, with 19 bases between. The CDR3 totals 18 residues. Germline-derived CDR1 and CDR2 are ENHRY and SYGVKD.

The CDR3 here is CASSEQQFPDQPQHF. The CDR3 coding sequence is TGTGCCAGCAGTGAACAACAGTTCCCGGATCAGCCCCAGCATTTT. The J gene is TRBJ1-5, the V gene TRBV6-1, with no clear D. The CDR3 consists of 15 residues. Trimming removed 2 bases from V and 5 bases from J, with 13 bases in between. The V gene's germline CDR1 is MNHNS and CDR2 SASEGT.

CDR3 sequence (DNA): TGTGCCAGCAGCGGCAGACAGGGGCGGGGCGAAAAACTGTTTTTT. This codes for CASSGRQGRGEKLFF. This chain links TRBV9 with TRBJ1-4, with 8 positions matching TRBD1. Looked up from germline, CDR1 is SGDLS and CDR2 is YYNGEE. Trimming removed 3 bases from V and 8 bases from J; junction bases left unmatched: 9. This CDR3 has 15 amino acids.